Each of the 19 T cell receptor beta chains below was sequenced from the same sample in a study of cytomegalovirus exposure and HLA in healthy donors. The PCR used 60 Vbeta and 13 Jbeta primers. Measured with immunoSEQ multiplex PCR; TCRdb has only the in-frame clones, and not every one. The sample shows about 200,000 clones, less than 85% of them seen only once. Sequencing was carried out using PBMCs. Receptors were obtained from a man aged 18 to 29 in good health and CMV-seronegative.

This clone was observed a few times. This chain joins TRBV11-2 and TRBJ2-7, with 11 bases lining up with TRBD2. After removal of 5 bases from V and 6 bases from J, the junction contained 6 bases not matched to a gene. The CDR3 totals 14 residues. Germline V gene sequence: CDR1 SGHAT, CDR2 FQNNGV. The CDR3 spells CASSLGLAGTEQYF. The CDR3 coding sequence is TGTGCCAGCAGCCTCGGACTAGCGGGTACCGAGCAGTACTTC.

V gene TRBV6-1 combines with J gene TRBJ2-7; D is perhaps TRBD1 (5 bases). The germline V and J ends were trimmed by 6 bases and 4 bases, with 10 bases remaining between them. CDR3 length equals 12 residues. Germline V CDR1 and CDR2: MNHNS, SASEGT. CDR3 DNA sequence: TGTGCCAGCAGAAGGGGATCGTACGAGCAGTACTTC. Translation: CASRRGSYEQYF.

V gene TRBV4-2 combines with J gene TRBJ2-5; D possibly corresponds to TRBD2 (6 bases). V was trimmed by 0 bases and J by 7 bases, leaving 15 bases between them. Germline V lookup: CDR1 LGHNA, CDR2 YNFKEQ. This CDR3 comprises 15 residues. This chain's CDR3 is CASSQDHSVGGTQYF. The CDR3 nucleotides are TGTGCCAGCAGCCAAGACCACAGCGTGGGAGGGACCCAGTACTTC.

V and J are TRBV5-1 and TRBJ1-1; D is unresolved. Germline values: CDR1 SGHRS, CDR2 YFSETQ. Trimming removed 0 bases at V and 0 bases at J, with 9 bases between. CDR3 length: 15 amino acids. The CDR3 DNA is TGCGCCAGCAGCTTGGCGGACGGGATGAACACTGAAGCTTTCTTT. The encoded protein is CASSLADGMNTEAFF.

The chain combines TRBV9 with TRBJ1-1; D may be TRBD1 (5 bases). CDR3 length: 17 residues. The V end was cut by 0 bases, the J end by 6 bases, with 21 bases between. Germline CDR1 and CDR2: SGDLS and YYNGEE. Here the CDR3 DNA reads TGTGCCAGCAGCGTAGTAGATGATCCAGGGTGGGGCGCTGAAGCTTTCTTT. As protein: CASSVVDDPGWGAEAFF.

This clone came up a few times. One end of the junction varies from germline; a read error may be responsible. The chain has TRBV7-7 and TRBJ1-4; D perhaps matches TRBD1 (5 bases). Germline CDR1 SSHAT, CDR2 FNYEAQ (reference sequence). The CDR3 totals 14 residues. The CDR3 sequence is CASSLGGEVEKLFF. In DNA form, the CDR3 reads TGTGCTAGCAGCCTCGGAGGGGAGGTGGAAAAACTGTTTTTT. Filled out from reference TRBV7-7 and TRBJ1-4, the complete variable domain reads GAGVSQSPRYKVTKRGQDVTLRCDPISSHATLYWYQQALGQGPEFLTYFNYEAQPDKSGLPSDRFSAERPEGSISTLTIQRTEQRDSAMYRCASSLGGEVEKLFFGSGTQLSVL.

The gene calls are TRBV6-5 and TRBJ1-2, with D possibly being TRBD1 (5 bases). Trimming removed 6 bases at V and 5 bases at J, with 16 bases between. Germline V lookup: CDR1 MNHEY, CDR2 SVGAGI. CDR3 length: 14 residues. The CDR3 DNA is TGTGCCAGCAGCTCACCGGGACTAAGATATGGCTACACCTTC. It is translated as CASSSPGLRYGYTF.

This rearrangement joins TRBV6-5 to TRBJ2-7, with D possibly TRBD2 on 6 matching bases. V was shortened by 4 bases and J by 1 base, with 14 bases between the two germline ends. Germline values: CDR1 MNHEY, CDR2 SVGAGI. CDR3 size: 15 residues. The CDR3 sequence: CASSSLALTSYEQYF. The DNA of the CDR3 is TGTGCCAGCAGTTCTCTAGCGCTCACGTCCTACGAGCAGTACTTC.

The V and J genes are TRBV29-1 and TRBJ2-2; maybe TRBD2 (5 bases). V lost 2 bases and J lost 4, with 11 bases in between. Germline V gives CDR1 SQVTM, CDR2 ANQGSEA. The CDR3 extends over 14 amino acids. CDR3 loop: CSVERGMGTGELFF. CDR3 coding DNA: TGCAGCGTTGAACGGGGAATGGGCACCGGGGAGCTGTTTTTT.

The genes are TRBV11-2 and TRBJ1-1; D is possibly TRBD1 (5 bases). The CDR3 runs to 15 residues. Trimming pared 4 bases from V and 4 bases from J, leaving 16 bases between. Germline CDR1 reads SGHAT; CDR2 reads FQNNGV. The CDR3 DNA sequence: TGTGCCAGCAGCTCGATGGTAGGGGTCGGCACTGAAGCTTTCTTT. It encodes CASSSMVGVGTEAFF.

The rearrangement uses TRBV9 and TRBJ2-3; TRBD1 is a possible D gene (5 bases). Trimming stripped 0 bases from V and 1 base from J, with 12 bases between. The CDR3 consists of 16 residues. Germline V gene sequence: CDR1 SGDLS, CDR2 YYNGEE. In DNA form, the CDR3 reads TGTGCCAGCAGCGTAGTGGCAGGGCCAGGCACAGATACGCAGTATTTT. This gives the protein CASSVVAGPGTDTQYF.

This sequence joins TRBV6-5 and TRBJ1-1; the match to TRBD1 covers 10 bases. The CDR3 extends over 15 amino acids. Germline V CDR1 and CDR2: MNHEY, SVGAGI. V shed 2 bases, J shed 6 bases, and the junction held 6 bases outside the gene matches. CDR3 DNA: TGTGCCAGCAGTTACAAGGGACAGGGGCTATCTGAAGCTTTCTTT. Amino acid sequence: CASSYKGQGLSEAFF.

This clone has more than one count but fewer than ten. This chain connects TRBV10-3 to TRBJ1-3; 8 nucleotides align to TRBD1. V lost 3 bases, J lost 4 bases, and 5 bases stayed unmatched. Germline-derived CDR1 and CDR2 are ENHRY and SYGVKD. CDR3 length: 15 amino acids. In DNA form, the CDR3 reads TGTGCCATCAGTGAACGCCAGGGGGCGGGAAACACCATATATTTT. Its translation: CAISERQGAGNTIYF.

V is TRBV5-6 and J is TRBJ2-3; TRBD2 matches at 7 bases. This CDR3 is 17 amino acids long. V shed 2 bases, J shed 5 bases, and the junction held 14 bases outside the gene matches. The germline V gene encodes CDR1 SGHDT and CDR2 YYEEEE. CDR3: CASSLKRDSLIGDTQYF. CDR3 nucleotides: TGTGCCAGCAGCTTAAAGCGGGACTCGCTGATCGGAGATACGCAGTATTTT. The full variable domain, in which reference TRBV5-6 and TRBJ2-3 provide the parts outside the CDR3, is DAGVTQSPTHLIKTRGQQVTLRCSPKSGHDTVSWYQQALGQGPQFIFQYYEEEERQRGNFPDRFSGHQFPNYSSELNVNALLLGDSALYLCASSLKRDSLIGDTQYFGPGTRLTVL.

In this sample, this clone turned up a few times. The CDR3 DNA reads as TGTGCCAGCAGCCAAGATCTAGGGACAGGGATCTATGGCTACACCTTC. Translating gives CASSQDLGTGIYGYTF. J is TRBJ1-2 and V is TRBV4-2; 9 bases fit TRBD1. Germline V lookup: CDR1 LGHNA, CDR2 YNFKEQ. The CDR3 has 16 amino acids. V trimming: 0 bases; J trimming: 4 bases; junction bases outside the gene matches: 6.

The rearrangement joins TRBV7-3 to TRBJ2-1; 7 bases line up with TRBD1. There are 16 residues in the CDR3. V was pared by 1 base and J by 9 bases, with 12 bases of the junction left unmatched. Germline CDR1 SGHTA, CDR2 FQGTGA. CDR3 bases: TGTGCCAGCAGCTTAAGGTCTGGGCAGGGGGTGGGTGAGCAGTTCTTC. Protein sequence: CASSLRSGQGVGEQFF. Full variable domain (remainder filled in from reference TRBV7-3 and TRBJ2-1): GAGVSQTPSNKVTEKGKYVELRCDPISGHTALYWYRQSLGQGPEFLIYFQGTGAADDSGLPNDRFFAVRPEGSVSTLKIQRTERGDSAVYLCASSLRSGQGVGEQFFGPGTRLTVL.

This clone was counted between two and nine times. This sequence joins TRBV5-1 and TRBJ2-1, with 7 nucleotides matching TRBD2. Looked up from germline, CDR1 is SGHRS and CDR2 is YFSETQ. This CDR3 is built from 13 residues. J lost 6 bases, V lost 3 bases, and 3 bases had no gene match. CDR3: CASSSLAGNEQFF. The CDR3, as DNA: TGCGCCAGCAGCTCCTTAGCGGGCAATGAGCAGTTCTTC.

This clone was detected only a few times. This rearrangement joins TRBV7-9 to TRBJ2-2; 13 nucleotides align to TRBD2. Germline CDR1 reads SEHNR; CDR2 reads FQNEAQ (reference sequence). CDR3 size: 17 residues. The V segment lost 4 bases and the J segment 4 bases; nucleotides outside the gene matches: 6. The CDR3 spells CASSSLRTSGSTGELFF. In DNA, the CDR3 is TGTGCCAGCAGCTCCTTAAGGACTAGCGGGAGCACCGGGGAGCTGTTTTTT.

The chain is built from TRBV30 and TRBJ2-4; D is perhaps TRBD2 (5 bases). Between the trimmed V and J ends, which lost 4 bases and 7 bases, there was a span of 14 bases. The length of the CDR3 is 13 residues. Germline V CDR1 and CDR2: GTSNPN, SVGIG (reference sequence). The CDR3 bases are TGTGCCTGGATCCCCCCCGGAGGCAACATTCAGTACTTC. Translation: CAWIPPGGNIQYF.